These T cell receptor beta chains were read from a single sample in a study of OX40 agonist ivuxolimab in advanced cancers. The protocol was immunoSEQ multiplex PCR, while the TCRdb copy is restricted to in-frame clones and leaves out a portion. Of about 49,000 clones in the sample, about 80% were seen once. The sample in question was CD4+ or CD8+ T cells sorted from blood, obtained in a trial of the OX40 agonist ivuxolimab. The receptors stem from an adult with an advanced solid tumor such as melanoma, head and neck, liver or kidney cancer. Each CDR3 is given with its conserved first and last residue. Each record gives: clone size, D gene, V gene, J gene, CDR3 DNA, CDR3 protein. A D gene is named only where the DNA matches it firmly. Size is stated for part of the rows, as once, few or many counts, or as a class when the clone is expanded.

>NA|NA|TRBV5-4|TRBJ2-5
TGTGCCAGCAGCGAAGGTGTAGTGCGAGGGGAGACCCAGTACTTC
CASSEGVVRGETQYF
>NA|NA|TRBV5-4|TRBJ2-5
TGTGCCAGCAGCCCGGAGGGACTTAGGGAGACCCAGTACTTC
CASSPEGLRETQYF
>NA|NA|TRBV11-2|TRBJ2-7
TGTGCCAGTAGGGGGGGCCGAAGGAACTACGAGCAGTACTTC
CASRGGRRNYEQYF
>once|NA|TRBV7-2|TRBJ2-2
TGTGCCAGCAGCTTGAGCGTGGGCTCCGGGGAGCTGTTTTTT
CASSLSVGSGELFF
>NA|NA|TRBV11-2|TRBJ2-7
TGTGCCAGCAGCTTAGCGAGACTCTCATCTTTACAGTACTTC
CASSLARLSSLQYF
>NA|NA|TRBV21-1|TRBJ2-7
TGTGCAGCGGAGCGGGAAAACGAGCAGTACTTC
CAAERENEQYF
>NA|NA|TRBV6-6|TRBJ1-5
TGTGCCAGCAGGCCCGAACCGGGCAATCAGCCCCAGCATTTT
CASRPEPGNQPQHF
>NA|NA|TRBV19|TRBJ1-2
TGTGCCAGTAGGGTCGGCAGCCTCTATGGCTACACCTTC
CASRVGSLYGYTF
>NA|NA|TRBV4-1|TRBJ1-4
TGCGCCAGCAGCCGGACCATCAGGGTGGCTAATGAAAAACTGTTTTTT
CASSRTIRVANEKLFF
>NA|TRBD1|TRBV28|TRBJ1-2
TGTGCCAGCAGCCCCAGTTCCGGGACAGAGGGCTATGGCTACACCTTC
CASSPSSGTEGYGYTF
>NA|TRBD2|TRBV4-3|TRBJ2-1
TGCGCCAGCGGCCGAGTAGGGTTGGAGGGACTAGCGGGGGCGAGCTCCTACAATGAGCAGTTCTTC
CASGRVGLEGLAGASSYNEQFF
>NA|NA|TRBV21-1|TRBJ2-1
TGTGCCAGCAGCCCCCATAGGCGGGAGGAGAATGAGCAGTTCTTC
CASSPHRREENEQFF
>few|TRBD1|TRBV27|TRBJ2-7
TGTGCCAGCCCGCCCAGGGGGGGGGACAGGGATCCCTACGAGCAGTACTTC
CASPPRGGDRDPYEQYF
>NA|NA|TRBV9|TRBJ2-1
TGTGCCAGCAGCCCAGGGGGGCGGGACAATGAGCAGTTCTTC
CASSPGGRDNEQFF
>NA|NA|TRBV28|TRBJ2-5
TGTGCCAGCAGTTTACCTGTCTCACAAGAGACCCAGTACTTC
CASSLPVSQETQYF
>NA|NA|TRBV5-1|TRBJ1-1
TGCGCCAGCAGCTTGGCCACAGGTTCGGGGACTGAAGCTTTCTTT
CASSLATGSGTEAFF
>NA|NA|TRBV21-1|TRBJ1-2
TGTGCCAGCAGCCAAATAATCGCAGGGGAAGGCTATGGCTACACCTTC
CASSQIIAGEGYGYTF
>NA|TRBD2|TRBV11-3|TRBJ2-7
TGTGCCAGCAGCTTGGGAGGGGAGGCCTACGAGCAGTACTTC
CASSLGGEAYEQYF
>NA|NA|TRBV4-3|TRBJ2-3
TGCGCCAGCAGCCAAGATCGATCCGGGGGTGGGCTGACGGATACGCAGTATTTT
CASSQDRSGGGLTDTQYF
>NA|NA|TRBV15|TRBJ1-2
TGTGCCACCAGCAGAGAGTACGGGGCTAACTATGGCTACACCTTC
CATSREYGANYGYTF
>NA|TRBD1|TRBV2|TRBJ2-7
TGTGCCAGCAGGGGACAGGGGGTAGCCTACGAGCAGTACTTC
CASRGQGVAYEQYF
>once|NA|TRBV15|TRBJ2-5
TGTGCCACCAGCAAGAGCGGAGTCCAAGAGACCCAGTACTTC
CATSKSGVQETQYF
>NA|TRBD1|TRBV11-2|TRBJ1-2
TGTGCCAGCAGGGGACAGACCTCTAACTATGGCTACACCTTC
CASRGQTSNYGYTF
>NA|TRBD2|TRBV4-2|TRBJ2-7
TGTGCCAGCAGCTCCGGACTAGCGGGAGGGGACGAGCAGTACTTC
CASSSGLAGGDEQYF
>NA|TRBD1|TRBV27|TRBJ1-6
TGTGCCAGCAGTTTGGGGACAGGGTTTCCACCCCTCCACTTT
CASSLGTGFPPLHF
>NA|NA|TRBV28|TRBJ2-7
TGTGCCAGCAATAGAAGAAACATTGGCTACGAGCAGTACTTC
CASNRRNIGYEQYF
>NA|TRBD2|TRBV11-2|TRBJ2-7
TGTGCCAGCAGCTTAGGCCTAGCGGGAGTCTACGAGCAGTACTTC
CASSLGLAGVYEQYF